This is a list of T cell receptor beta chains from one sample in a study of T cell responses to AZD1222 COVID-19 vaccine. Measured with immunoSEQ multiplex PCR; TCRdb has only the in-frame clones, and not every one. In the table there are some 140,000 clones, over 85% of which are singletons. The specimen was peripheral blood, collected on day 0 of AZD1222 vaccination. Source of these receptors: an adult in good health. CDR3s include the opening cysteine and the closing phenylalanine or tryptophan. The order of the fields is V gene, clone size, J gene, D gene, CDR3 DNA, CDR3 protein. The D gene is left open where the match is weak. Part of the rows lack a size; the others show once, few, many or a class for expanded clones.

TRBV7-9	NA	TRBJ1-3	NA	TGTGCCAGCAGCTCTCGGGGGACGAGGGTAGGAAACACCATATATTTT	CASSSRGTRVGNTIYF
TRBV19	NA	TRBJ1-5	NA	TGTGCCAGTACCACGGGACACCCGAGGCCCCAGCATTTT	CASTTGHPRPQHF
TRBV6-6	NA	TRBJ1-4	NA	TGTGCCAGCAGACCCTCGGGCTCAAACGTAAAACTGTTTTTT	CASRPSGSNVKLFF
TRBV27	once	TRBJ1-2	NA	TGTGCCAGCAGTTTTGACAGTAACTATGGCTACACCTTC	CASSFDSNYGYTF
TRBV4-3	NA	TRBJ1-2	NA	TGCGCCAGCAGCCAAGTCATGGCAGGGGTTGGCTACACCTTC	CASSQVMAGVGYTF
TRBV4-1	NA	TRBJ2-2	NA	TGCGCCAGCAGCCAAGGACTCCCCGGGGAGCTGTTTTTT	CASSQGLPGELFF
TRBV4-1	NA	TRBJ1-5	NA	TGCGCCAGCAGCTCCCGACAGGGCAATCAGCCCCAGCATTTT	CASSSRQGNQPQHF
TRBV28	NA	TRBJ1-6	NA	TGTGCCAGCAGTGTCGGTAGGCTCGGTCTTTCTAATTCACCCCTCCACTTT	CASSVGRLGLSNSPLHF
TRBV7-8	NA	TRBJ2-3	TRBD1	TGTGCCAGCAGCTTAAAGTGGAGAGGGGGCGGCACAGATACGCAGTATTTT	CASSLKWRGGGTDTQYF
TRBV27	NA	TRBJ2-3	TRBD1	TGTGCCAGCAGTTCCACAGGGGCCCAGGTTGGTACGCAGTATTTT	CASSSTGAQVGTQYF
TRBV3-1/TRBV3-2	NA	TRBJ1-6	TRBD1	TGTGCCAGCAGCCAAGAAGGGGGCTTCCTTAATTCACCCCTCCACTTT	CASSQEGGFLNSPLHF
TRBV9	NA	TRBJ2-5	NA	TGTGCCAGCAGCGTACAGGGTTTTGGGGAGACCCAGTACTTC	CASSVQGFGETQYF
TRBV5-4	once	TRBJ1-3	NA	TGTGCCAGCAGCTTGAAGTCAGCGAGCTCTGGAAACACCATATATTTT	CASSLKSASSGNTIYF
TRBV6-5	NA	TRBJ2-1	TRBD2	TGTGCCAGCAGTACTCCGGGACTAGCGGGAATGCGGTTCTTC	CASSTPGLAGMRFF
TRBV14	NA	TRBJ1-3	NA	TGTGCCAGCAGCCAAAGACCTCAAAACACCATATATTTT	CASSQRPQNTIYF
TRBV27	medium-sized	TRBJ1-2	TRBD1	TGTGCCAGCAGAGTTACAGGGGAGGCTGGCTACACCTTC	CASRVTGEAGYTF
TRBV11-2	NA	TRBJ1-2	NA	TGTGCCAGCACCAAAGCCCGCCAGGAACTGGGGGGTGGCTACACCTTC	CASTKARQELGGGYTF
TRBV19	few	TRBJ1-3	NA	TGTGCCAGTAGTATAGGATCTTCGGGCGTCTCTGGAAACACCATATATTTT	CASSIGSSGVSGNTIYF
TRBV27	NA	TRBJ2-1	NA	TGTGCCAGCAGCTCGGAGAGGAAGTTCTGGAATGAGCAGTTCTTC	CASSSERKFWNEQFF
TRBV3-1/TRBV3-2	NA	TRBJ1-1	NA	TGTGCCAGCAGCCAAGATCCCCCAGTGACGCGGTCCCCTAACACTGAAGCTTTCTTT	CASSQDPPVTRSPNTEAFF
TRBV15	NA	TRBJ2-1	NA	TGTGCCACCAACTCTCCGGGACTCCGAAAGCGAGATGAGCAGTTCTTC	CATNSPGLRKRDEQFF
TRBV11-3	NA	TRBJ2-1	NA	TGTGCCAGCAGCTTAACTGAGAGCTCCTACAATGAGCAGTTCTTC	CASSLTESSYNEQFF
TRBV15	NA	TRBJ1-6	NA	TGTGCCACCAGCACTGGACAGATAGGTTCACCCCTCCACTTT	CATSTGQIGSPLHF
TRBV12-3/TRBV12-4	NA	TRBJ2-7	TRBD2	TGTGCCAGCAGTGCGGGGGGCGAGCAGTACTTC	CASSAGGEQYF
TRBV20-1	once	TRBJ2-5	TRBD2	TGCAGTGCTAGTTCGGTAGCGGGACGGCAAGAGACCCAGTACTTC	CSASSVAGRQETQYF
TRBV6-5	NA	TRBJ1-6	NA	TGTGCCAGCAGAAGACAGAATTCACCCCTCCACTTT	CASRRQNSPLHF
TRBV20-1	NA	TRBJ1-5	NA	TGCAGTGCTAGTGGGGACGGCAGACTGGACAATCAGCCCCAGCATTTT	CSASGDGRLDNQPQHF
TRBV7-9	NA	TRBJ2-2	TRBD2	TGTGCCACCTCTAGCGGGAGGAACACCGGGGAGCTGTTTTTT	CATSSGRNTGELFF
TRBV19	NA	TRBJ1-3	NA	TGTGCCACCGGGGGGGGATGGCTCTCTGGAAACACCATATATTTT	CATGGGWLSGNTIYF
TRBV19	NA	TRBJ1-2	NA	TGTGCCAGTAGATGGGACCGATTCTATGGCTACACCTTC	CASRWDRFYGYTF
TRBV24-1	NA	TRBJ2-6	NA	TGTGCCACCAGTCAAGGTCAGGGCCGTATCTCCAACGTCCTGACTTTC	CATSQGQGRISNVLTF
TRBV19	NA	TRBJ2-7	TRBD1	TGTGCCAGTAATCCTGGACAGGGGGCTGCCTACGAGCAGTACTTC	CASNPGQGAAYEQYF
TRBV5-4	NA	TRBJ2-5	TRBD2	TGTGCCAGCAGCCCTAGCGGGAGGGTGATGGAGACCCAGTACTTC	CASSPSGRVMETQYF
TRBV7-2	NA	TRBJ2-7	TRBD2	TGTGCCAGCAGCTTATCTATTCCGGGACTAGCGGGGCGGTCCTACGAGCAGTACTTC	CASSLSIPGLAGRSYEQYF
TRBV21-1	NA	TRBJ1-3	NA	TGTGCCAGCCTAAAATCCGGGGGCACTGGAAACACCATATATTTT	CASLKSGGTGNTIYF
TRBV6-2/TRBV6-3	NA	TRBJ2-1	NA	TGTGCCAGCAGCTTAGAGAGATACAATGAGCAGTTCTTC	CASSLERYNEQFF
TRBV12-5	NA	TRBJ2-6	TRBD1	TGTGCTAGTGGTTTGGTAAGAAAATCGGGTGGACAGGAAGTATCTGGGGCCAACGTCCTGACTTTC	CASGLVRKSGGQEVSGANVLTF
TRBV28	few	TRBJ1-5	NA	TGTGCCAGCAATTACTTCCAGACAGAAAGGGGTCAGCCCCAGCATTTT	CASNYFQTERGQPQHF
TRBV24-1	NA	TRBJ2-1	TRBD2	TGTGCCACCAGTAAACTAGCGGGAGTCAATGAGCAGTTCTTC	CATSKLAGVNEQFF
TRBV10-3	NA	TRBJ2-7	TRBD2	TGTGCCATCAGTGGCCCCAATAGGACTAGCGGGAGAGATAACGAGCAGTACTTC	CAISGPNRTSGRDNEQYF
TRBV24-1	NA	TRBJ2-7	TRBD2	TGTGCCACCAGTGACCCGGACGGGGGGACTGGTGGGGAGCAGTACTTC	CATSDPDGGTGGEQYF
TRBV28	once	TRBJ1-4	TRBD1	TGTGCCAGCAGTTTACTTACAGGGGGAAGTGAAAAACTGTTTTTT	CASSLLTGGSEKLFF
TRBV11-2	NA	TRBJ1-6	NA	TGTGCCAGCAGCTTACGGGCCGGGGGTTCACCCCTCCACTTT	CASSLRAGGSPLHF
TRBV3-1/TRBV3-2	NA	TRBJ2-2	NA	TGTGCCAGCAGCCAAGGGAGGTTGAGAAGGACCGGGGAGCTGTTTTTT	CASSQGRLRRTGELFF
TRBV7-2	NA	TRBJ1-2	NA	TGTGCCAGCAGCTTAGGACAGGCAACGAGGTATGGCTACACCTTC	CASSLGQATRYGYTF
TRBV7-8	NA	TRBJ1-5	NA	TGTGCCAGCAGCTCCCCGGGACGGGCCAATCAGCCCCAGCATTTT	CASSSPGRANQPQHF
TRBV24-1	NA	TRBJ2-1	NA	TGTGCCACCAGTGGAGGAGGGTATCGGTTCTTC	CATSGGGYRFF
TRBV11-3	NA	TRBJ2-7	NA	TGTGCCAGCAGCCTCCGGACCCCCGGGTACGAGCAGTACTTC	CASSLRTPGYEQYF
TRBV29-1	NA	TRBJ2-1	TRBD2	TGCAGCGTAGAGGGGACTAGCGGGCGGTTCTACAATGAGCAGTTCTTC	CSVEGTSGRFYNEQFF
TRBV6-4	NA	TRBJ2-2	NA	TGTGCCAGCAGTGACTCGCATTCCCCCTCGAACACCGGGGAGCTGTTTTTT	CASSDSHSPSNTGELFF
TRBV27	NA	TRBJ1-5	NA	TGTGCCAGCAGTTTTAGGGATCAGCCCCAGCATTTT	CASSFRDQPQHF
TRBV11-2	NA	TRBJ2-1	TRBD2	TGTGCCAGCAGCCCGGGACTAGCGGGAGTTTCGAATGAGCAGTTCTTC	CASSPGLAGVSNEQFF
TRBV19	NA	TRBJ2-6	NA	TGTGCCAGTAGTACCACAGGGACCTCTGGGGCCAACGTCCTGACTTTC	CASSTTGTSGANVLTF
TRBV6-2/TRBV6-3	few	TRBJ1-5	NA	TGTGCCAGCAGTTACTATCCAGGGCTCAGCAATCAGCCCCAGCATTTT	CASSYYPGLSNQPQHF
TRBV19	NA	TRBJ1-2	NA	TGTGCCAGTAGTATAACAGGCTACTATGGCTACACCTTC	CASSITGYYGYTF